This T cell receptor beta chain was captured in a study of cytomegalovirus exposure and HLA in healthy donors. Study-level findings and limits: There were three CMV-associated chains whose specificity for CMV antigens was confirmed in vitro. An apparent linkage of common viral pathogens to several of the most significant clusters emerged in a later analysis.

In regard to this clone: Its antigen remains unknown.

V gave up 6 bases and J gave up 0 bases, with 9 bases separating them. The CDR3 runs 14 residues. Germline assignment: CDR1 ENHRY and CDR2 SYGVKD. PCR amplification relied on 60 Vbeta primers (plus 13 Jbeta primers). The data were produced by immunoSEQ multiplex PCR, yet TCRdb's version contains in-frame clones alone and is incomplete. The sample carries 150,000 or so clones, about two thirds recorded once. The chain joins TRBV10-3 to TRBJ2-1; D unresolved. The sample consisted of PBMCs. The source is a woman aged 18-35 years in good health and CMV-seronegative. The CDR3 is CAISPISSYNEQFF. The CDR3 coding sequence is TGTGCCATCAGCCCCATTAGCTCCTACAATGAGCAGTTCTTC.